This is a list of T cell receptor beta chains from one sample in a study of human T cells and chemical hapten exposure. A single record per CDR3 protein comes from TCRdb applying MiXCR to the RACE reads. There are 100,000 to 150,000 distinct CDR3 sequences in the sample; roughly 10% occur only once, and 2% to 2.5% lies in the top ten. Sequences were derived from whole blood, sampled in connection with sensitization to the hapten diphenylcyclopropenone (DPC). These receptors originate from a woman between 50 and 59 years old with alopecia areata. Some clones in this sample may be carry-over from other donors' samples. Both conserved end residues are part of each CDR3. The D gene is left open where the match is weak. Size is stated for part of the rows, as once, few or many counts, or as a class when the clone is expanded.

v_gene	d_gene	abundance	j_gene	CDR3aa	CDR3nt
TRBV20-1	-	-	TRBJ1-2	CSARGVANYGYTF	TGCAGTGCTAGGGGGGTAGCTAACTATGGCTACACCTTC
TRBV6-2/TRBV6-3	-	few	TRBJ1-5	CASSYSGGKPQHF	TGTGCCAGCAGTTACTCCGGGGGGAAGCCCCAGCATTTT
TRBV27	-	few	TRBJ1-1	CASSLVGAMSTEAFF	TGTGCCAGCAGTTTAGTGGGCGCGATGAGCACTGAAGCTTTCTTT
TRBV29-1	-	many	TRBJ1-1	CSVVTGNTEAFF	TGCAGCGTTGTAACAGGCAACACTGAAGCTTTCTTT
TRBV9	TRBD1	many	TRBJ2-5	CASSVFSGTEETQYF	TGTGCCAGCAGCGTATTTTCCGGGACAGAAGAGACCCAGTACTTC
TRBV20-1	-	many	TRBJ2-4	CSARALAKNIQYF	TGCAGTGCTAGGGCCCTAGCCAAAAACATTCAGTACTTC
TRBV25-1	-	-	TRBJ2-1	CASSPGLQTNEQFF	TGTGCCAGCAGCCCGGGACTCCAGACCAATGAGCAGTTCTTC
TRBV29-1	-	many	TRBJ2-1	CSVNLSVDEQFF	TGCAGCGTTAACTTGAGCGTCGATGAGCAGTTCTTC
TRBV24-1	TRBD2	many	TRBJ2-1	CATSDLLAGNGEQFF	TGTGCCACCAGTGACCTACTAGCGGGAAACGGTGAGCAGTTCTTC
TRBV28	TRBD1	-	TRBJ1-4	CASSFPEPDRDLGKLFF	TGTGCCAGCAGTTTCCCCGAACCGGACAGGGATTTAGGAAAACTGTTTTTT
TRBV20-1	TRBD2	many	TRBJ2-3	CSANRAGGPAAQYF	TGCAGTGCTAACCGAGCGGGAGGGCCTGCCGCGCAGTATTTT
TRBV5-1	-	few	TRBJ1-1	CASSLAQTNTEAFF	TGCGCCAGCAGCTTGGCCCAGACTAACACTGAAGCTTTCTTT
TRBV19	TRBD1	few	TRBJ1-5	CASNEGQGRNQPQHF	TGTGCCAGTAACGAGGGACAGGGGCGCAATCAGCCCCAGCATTTT
TRBV6-1	TRBD1	few	TRBJ1-1	CASSENRGATEAFF	TGTGCCAGCAGTGAAAACAGGGGAGCCACTGAAGCTTTCTTT
TRBV28	-	many	TRBJ2-7	CASSLTYEQYF	TGTGCCAGCAGTTTAACCTACGAGCAGTACTTC
TRBV5-1	TRBD2	once	TRBJ2-5	CASSLGTSGAETQCF	TGCGCCAGCAGCTTGGGTACTAGCGGGGCTGAGACCCAGTGCTTC
TRBV7-2	-	few	TRBJ1-1	CASSLSQYRFPNTEAFF	TGTGCCAGCAGCTTATCACAGTACAGATTTCCAAACACTGAAGCTTTCTTT
TRBV14	TRBD1	-	TRBJ2-7	CASSRHPGQGEYEQYF	TGTGCCAGCAGCCGCCATCCGGGACAGGGGGAATACGAGCAGTACTTC
TRBV27	TRBD2	once	TRBJ2-3	CASSMTSGRRTDTQYF	TGTGCCAGCAGTATGACTAGCGGGAGGCGCACAGATACGCAGTATTTT
TRBV29-1	-	many	TRBJ1-2	CSVGGESGYGYTF	TGCAGCGTTGGGGGAGAATCGGGGTATGGCTACACCTTC
TRBV3-1	TRBD1	few	TRBJ1-1	CASSPIPGQGLNTEAFF	TGTGCCAGCAGCCCCATCCCGGGACAGGGTTTGAACACTGAAGCTTTCTTT
TRBV7-2	-	few	TRBJ1-4	CATRGGTDEKLFF	TGTGCCACCCGGGGGGGAACGGATGAAAAACTGTTTTTT
TRBV9	TRBD2	few	TRBJ2-5	CASSGGEGRPETQYF	TGTGCCAGCAGCGGAGGGGAGGGACGGCCAGAGACCCAGTACTTC